This T cell receptor beta chain was recorded in a study of T cell clusters in autoimmune cytopenias. TRB rearrangements were amplified by touch-down multiplex PCR with mixed TRB-A/B primers. TCRdb re-analyzed the multiplex PCR reads; it lists each CDR3 protein once, without DNA. The data show 690 or so distinct CDR3 sequences, and the top ten clones hold approximately 30%. CDR1 and CDR2 from the germline V gene are MNHEY and SMNVEV (reference sequence). This CDR3 spans 15 amino acids. With regard to this clonotype: The antigen remains undetermined.

Each sample's input was approximately 0.25 ug genomic DNA, some 40,000 genome equivalents. Broader study findings: The T cell clusters came from computational analysis alone and lack functional validation.

Another study also made use of these data, one on T cell repertoires in aging, cancer and after chemotherapy. That work adds: Six age groups, ranging from 30 or younger to 70 or older, included the donors. Pre- and post-chemotherapy samples were paired from chronic lymphocytic leukemia patients treated with fludarabine- or bendamustine-based regimens. Lymphoid organ infiltration in hematological cancer patients may impair thymic emigration or peripheral T cell expansion.

This chain joins TRBV27 and TRBJ1-1; checking the TCRdb D call of TRBD1 is not possible without DNA. The sequenced sample was peripheral blood. The sequence was obtained from a human donor with chronic lymphocytic leukemia. CDR3: CASSHRGYTNTEAFF.